Below are 23 T cell receptor beta chains sequenced from a single sample in a study of blood T cell repertoires in COVID-19. Sequencing was performed with immunoSEQ multiplex PCR; in TCRdb, only in-frame clones are kept and a portion is missing. The top ten hold around a sixth of the sample, which has about 59,000 clones, 75% to 95% seen once. Sequencing was carried out using peripheral blood. Receptors were obtained from an elderly man with acute or convalescent COVID-19.

CDR3 sequence (DNA): TGTGCCAGTAGTATCGTGAGCCAAGAGACCCAGTACTTC. The encoded protein is CASSIVSQETQYF. This chain links TRBV19 with TRBJ2-5, with D uncertain. The CDR3 spans 13 residues. Germline CDR1 and CDR2: LNHDA and SQIVND (reference sequence). The V gene lost 3 bases and the J gene lost 1 base, with 6 bases spanning the gap. Variable domain in full (rest from reference TRBV19 and TRBJ2-5): DGGITQSPKYLFRKEGQNVTLSCEQNLNHDAMYWYRQDPGQGLRLIYYSQIVNDFQKGDIAEGYSVSREKKESFPLTVTSAQKNPTAFYLCASSIVSQETQYFGPGTRLLVL.

This clone showed up just a few times. The chain is built from TRBV10-3 and TRBJ1-1, with D perhaps matching TRBD1 (5 bases). This CDR3 comprises 14 residues. Germline V lookup: CDR1 ENHRY, CDR2 SYGVKD. Trimming removed 0 bases from V and 2 bases from J, with 7 bases in between. CDR3 DNA: TGTGCCATCAGTGAGTCAAGGGGTAACACTGAAGCTTTCTTT. As protein: CAISESRGNTEAFF.

The chain is built from TRBV2 and TRBJ1-4, with D unresolved. The CDR3 has 14 residues. From germline, CDR1 is SNHLY and CDR2 FYNNEI. V was clipped by 7 bases and J by 8 bases, with 17 bases between them. CDR3 protein: CASTKDSGREKLFF. In DNA, the CDR3 is TGTGCCAGCACCAAGGACTCCGGTCGAGAAAAACTGTTTTTT.

The V gene is TRBV29-1, the J gene TRBJ2-1; 7 nucleotides agree with TRBD1. Germline values: CDR1 SQVTM, CDR2 ANQGSEA. V lost 5 bases, J lost 8 bases, and 3 bases stayed unmatched. The CDR3 has 11 residues. The CDR3 bases are TGCAGCGTTAACAGGGGCGATGAGCAGTTCTTC. Translation gives CSVNRGDEQFF.

The chain combines TRBV6-2 or TRBV6-3 with TRBJ1-2; the D gene is possibly TRBD1 (5 bases). Germline V CDR1 and CDR2: MNHEY, SVGEGT. V lost 2 bases to trimming and J lost 7 bases, with 8 bases between them. The CDR3 covers 12 residues. The chain's CDR3 is CASSYGHTGYTF. The CDR3 DNA is TGTGCCAGCAGTTACGGACACACTGGCTACACCTTC.

The rearrangement links TRBV4-1 to TRBJ2-7; the D is unclear. The CDR3 is 11 residues long. V lost 1 base, J lost 5 bases, and 3 bases lay in between. The germline V gene encodes CDR1 MGHRA and CDR2 YSYEKL. The CDR3 bases are TGCGCCAGCAGCCAAGCGGACGAGCAGTACTTC. Translation: CASSQADEQYF.

The rearrangement uses TRBV15 and TRBJ2-6; TRBD2 aligns across 7 bases. The junction had 9 bases not matched to a gene; V was cut back by 7 bases and J by 0 bases. The CDR3 consists of 17 residues. From germline, CDR1 is LNHNV and CDR2 YYDKDF (reference sequence). CDR3 region: CATKVLAAISGANVLTF. CDR3 nucleotide sequence: TGTGCCACCAAGGTCCTAGCGGCTATCTCTGGGGCCAACGTCCTGACTTTC.

The CDR3 DNA is TGTGCCAGCAGCCACAGGGGGGACAGCTCCTACGAGCAGTACTTC. This sequence encodes CASSHRGDSSYEQYF. V gene TRBV6-5 combines with J gene TRBJ2-7; the match to TRBD1 covers 8 bases. This CDR3 region has 15 residues. V shed 6 bases, J shed 0 bases, and the junction held 7 bases outside the gene matches. The germline V gene encodes CDR1 MNHEY and CDR2 SVGAGI.

The chain recombines TRBV27 with TRBJ2-5; no clear D. This CDR3 has 13 amino acids. The germline V and J ends were trimmed by 3 bases and 4 bases, with 9 bases remaining between them. CDR1 is MNHEY, CDR2 SMNVEV, per germline (reference sequence). As DNA, the CDR3 is TGTGCCAGCAGTTTCCAGGTCGGAGAGACCCAGTACTTC. This gives the protein CASSFQVGETQYF.

This chain joins TRBV6-4 and TRBJ1-1; TRBD1 is a possible D gene (5 bases). There are 14 residues in the CDR3. V was pared by 5 bases and J by 0 bases, with 10 bases between. Germline V gives CDR1 MRHNA, CDR2 SNTAGT. CDR3 coding DNA: TGTGCCAGCAGTCCCTCGACAGTGAACACTGAAGCTTTCTTT. Residues: CASSPSTVNTEAFF.

The chain is built from TRBV19 and TRBJ2-1; the D gene is possibly TRBD1 (6 bases). Germline loops: CDR1 LNHDA, CDR2 SQIVND (reference sequence). Trimming left V 5 bases short and J 2 bases short, with 16 bases between. This CDR3 region has 16 residues. In DNA, the CDR3 is TGTGCCAGTAGTGCTCTTCTTAGGGACACCTACAATGAGCAGTTCTTC. Residues: CASSALLRDTYNEQFF.

The V and J genes are TRBV28 and TRBJ1-1, with 8 positions matching TRBD1. J lost 4 bases, V lost 5 bases, and 12 bases had no gene match. Germline assignment: CDR1 MDHEN and CDR2 SYDVKM. The CDR3 is made up of 16 amino acids. CDR3 nucleotides: TGTGCCAGCAGTCCTGACAGGGGCCGCATTGGCACTGAAGCTTTCTTT. As protein: CASSPDRGRIGTEAFF.

The J gene is TRBJ1-6, the V gene TRBV9; unclear D gene. The CDR3 runs to 13 residues. V was clipped by 0 bases and J by 8 bases, with 6 bases between them. Germline V gene sequence: CDR1 SGDLS, CDR2 YYNGEE. In DNA form, the CDR3 reads TGTGCCAGCAGCGTAGCTGAGGATTCACCCCTCCACTTT. Protein: CASSVAEDSPLHF.

This chain joins TRBV5-1 and TRBJ2-5; possibly TRBD2 for D (6 bases). The CDR3 extends over 14 amino acids. Trimming shortened V by 0 bases and J by 3 bases, and 9 bases separated the two germline ends. From germline, CDR1 is SGHRS and CDR2 YFSETQ. Written as DNA, the CDR3 is TGCGCCAGCAGCTTGGGCGGGGCCGAAGAGACCCAGTACTTC. It is translated as CASSLGGAEETQYF.

This rearrangement joins TRBV10-1 to TRBJ2-2; D perhaps matches TRBD1 (6 bases). V was trimmed by 3 bases and J by 4 bases, leaving 15 bases between them. There are 16 residues in the CDR3. Germline CDR1 and CDR2: WNHNN and SYGVQD (reference sequence). Written as DNA, the CDR3 is TGCGCCAGCAGTGATGTACTACAGGGTGTCACCGGGGAGCTGTTTTTT. Translation gives CASSDVLQGVTGELFF.

V usage is TRBV28 and J usage is TRBJ2-3, with 10 bases identical to TRBD2. The CDR3 spans 15 residues. J lost 6 bases, V lost 3 bases, and 6 bases had no gene match. CDR1 MDHEN and CDR2 SYDVKM come from the germline V gene. The chain's CDR3 is CASSLSGGAGDTQYF. The CDR3 DNA is TGTGCCAGCAGTTTGAGCGGGGGGGCCGGTGATACGCAGTATTTT.

The V and J genes are TRBV7-8 and TRBJ2-1, with D possibly matching TRBD2 (6 bases). This CDR3 region has 15 residues. Trimming took off 5 bases at V and 0 bases at J, with 11 bases between the two ends. Germline V lookup: CDR1 SGHVS, CDR2 FQNEAQ. CDR3 sequence (DNA): TGTGCCAGCAGCCCGGGACTCAGCTCCTACAATGAGCAGTTCTTC. Protein sequence: CASSPGLSSYNEQFF.

The V gene is TRBV7-2, the J gene TRBJ2-2; 8 bases are shared with TRBD1. V shed 3 bases, J shed 4 bases, and the junction held 7 bases outside the gene matches. The germline V gene has CDR1 SGHTA and CDR2 FQGNSA. This CDR3 has 16 amino acids. CDR3 sequence reads: CASSFQGARGTGELFF. The CDR3 DNA is TGTGCCAGCAGCTTCCAGGGGGCGCGCGGCACCGGGGAGCTGTTTTTT.

The V gene is TRBV19, the J gene TRBJ2-1; 9 nucleotides align to TRBD2. This CDR3 spans 15 amino acids. Unmatched junction bases numbered 4, after V lost 3 bases and J lost 4 bases. In germline, CDR1 is LNHDA, CDR2 SQIVND (reference sequence). The CDR3 DNA reads TGTGCCAGTAGTATCCTAGCGGGGACATACAATGAGCAGTTCTTC. Amino acids: CASSILAGTYNEQFF.

The gene calls are TRBV28 and TRBJ2-5; TRBD1 agrees at 7 bases. Germline loops: CDR1 MDHEN, CDR2 SYDVKM. The trim removed 3 bases at V and 2 bases at J, leaving 3 bases unmatched. The length of the CDR3 is 14 residues. CDR3 bases: TGTGCCAGCAGTTTCGGGGACAGACAAGAGACCCAGTACTTC. This encodes CASSFGDRQETQYF.

The chain uses TRBV7-2 and TRBJ2-3; 10 bases match TRBD2. CDR1 SGHTA and CDR2 FQGNSA come from the germline V gene. The CDR3 has 17 residues. The J segment lost 6 bases and the V segment lost 5 bases, leaving 14 bases of the junction unmatched. DNA for the CDR3: TGTGCCAGCAGCGCGTCCCCCCCTACTAGCGGGGTGGATACGCAGTATTTT. Its protein is CASSASPPTSGVDTQYF.

This clone occurred once. CDR3 sequence reads: CAISRTGYDYGYTF. As DNA, the CDR3 is TGTGCCATCAGTCGGACAGGGTATGACTATGGCTACACCTTC. The chain combines TRBV10-3 with TRBJ1-2; 8 bases align to TRBD1. This CDR3 contains 14 residues. CDR1 is ENHRY, CDR2 SYGVKD, per germline. J lost 3 bases, V lost 5 bases, and 5 bases had no gene match.

The rearrangement uses TRBV27 and TRBJ2-7; D possibly corresponds to TRBD2 (6 bases). The CDR3 covers 14 residues. Trimming took off 3 bases at V and 2 bases at J, with 11 bases between the two ends. CDR1 is MNHEY and CDR2 is SMNVEV in the germline V gene (reference sequence). In nucleotides, the CDR3 is TGTGCCAGCAGTTTGGGGGGTACCGCCTACGAGCAGTACTTC. Amino acid sequence: CASSLGGTAYEQYF.